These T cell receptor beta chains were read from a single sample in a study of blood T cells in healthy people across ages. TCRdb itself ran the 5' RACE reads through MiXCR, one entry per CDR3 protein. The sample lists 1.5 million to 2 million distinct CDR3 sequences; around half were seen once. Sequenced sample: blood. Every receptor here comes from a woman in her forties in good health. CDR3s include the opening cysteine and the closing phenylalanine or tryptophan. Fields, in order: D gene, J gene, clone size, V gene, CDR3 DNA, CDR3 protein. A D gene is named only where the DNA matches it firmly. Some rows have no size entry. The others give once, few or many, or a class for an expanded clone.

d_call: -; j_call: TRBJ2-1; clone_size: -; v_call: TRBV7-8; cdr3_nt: TGTGCCAGCAGCTTTCAGGTTGGAGGGGGCAATGAGCAGTTCTTC; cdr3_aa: CASSFQVGGGNEQFF
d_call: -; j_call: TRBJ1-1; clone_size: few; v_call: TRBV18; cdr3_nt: TGTGCCAGCTCACGCGACCGACAGAACACTGAAGCTTTCTTT; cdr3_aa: CASSRDRQNTEAFF
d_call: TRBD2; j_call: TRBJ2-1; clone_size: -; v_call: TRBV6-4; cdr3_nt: TGTGCCAGCAGTGTCACGGGACTAGCGTACAATGAGCAGTTCTTC; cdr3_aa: CASSVTGLAYNEQFF
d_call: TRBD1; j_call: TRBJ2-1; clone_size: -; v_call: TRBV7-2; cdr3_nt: TGTGCCAGCAGCTTGACAGGGGGCCGATCACGCTATGAGCAGTTCTTC; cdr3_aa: CASSLTGGRSRYEQFF
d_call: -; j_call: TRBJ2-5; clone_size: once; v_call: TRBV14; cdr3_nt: TGTGCCAGCAGCCAAGTGTCGCTAGTGGAGACCCAGTACTTC; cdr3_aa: CASSQVSLVETQYF
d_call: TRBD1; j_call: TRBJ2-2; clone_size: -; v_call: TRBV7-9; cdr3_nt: TGTGCCAGCAGCTCAGGACAGGGGGCTCTCACCGGGGAGCTGTTTTTT; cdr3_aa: CASSSGQGALTGELFF
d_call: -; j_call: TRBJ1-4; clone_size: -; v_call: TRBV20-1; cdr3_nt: TGCAGTGCTAGAGATTTCCCCGAACTGTTTTTT; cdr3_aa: CSARDFPELFF
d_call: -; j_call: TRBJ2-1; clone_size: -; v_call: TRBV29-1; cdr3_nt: TGCAGCGCCCACGGGCTAGAGAATGAGCAGTTCTTC; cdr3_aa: CSAHGLENEQFF
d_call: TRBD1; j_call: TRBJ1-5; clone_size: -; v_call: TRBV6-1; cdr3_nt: TGTGCCAGCAGTGAGGCAGGGGGTAACAATCAGCCCCAGCATTTT; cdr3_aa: CASSEAGGNNQPQHF
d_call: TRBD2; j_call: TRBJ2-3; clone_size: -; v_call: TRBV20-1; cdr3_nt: TGCAGTGCATCCCGACTAGCGATGGCAGATACGCAGTATTTT; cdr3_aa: CSASRLAMADTQYF
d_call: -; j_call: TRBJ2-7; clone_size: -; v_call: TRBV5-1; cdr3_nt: TGCGCCAGCAGCTTGGGCCTCCGTAACATCTACGAGCAGTACTTC; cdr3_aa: CASSLGLRNIYEQYF
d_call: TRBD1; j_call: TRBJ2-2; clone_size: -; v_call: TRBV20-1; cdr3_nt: TGCAGTGCTAAGAGACAGGGGCCTCTTTCGAACACCGGGGAGCTGTTTTTT; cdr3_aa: CSAKRQGPLSNTGELFF
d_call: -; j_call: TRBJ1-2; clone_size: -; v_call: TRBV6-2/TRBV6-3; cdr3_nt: TGTGCCCACGCGGCAGGGGCAAACTATGGCTACACCTTC; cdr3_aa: CAHAAGANYGYTF
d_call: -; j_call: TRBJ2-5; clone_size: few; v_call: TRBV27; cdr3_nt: TGTGCCAGCAGTGGCCCAACGGGTAGGGCAGTCCAACAAGAGACCCAGTACTTC; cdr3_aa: CASSGPTGRAVQQETQYF
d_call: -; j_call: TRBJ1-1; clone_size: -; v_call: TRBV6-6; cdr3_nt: TGTGCCAGCAGTGACGCTGAAGCTTTCTTT; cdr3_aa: CASSDAEAFF
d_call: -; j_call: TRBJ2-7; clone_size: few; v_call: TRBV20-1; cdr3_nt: TGCAGTGCTAGAGGTTGGACACCTCAGACCTACGAGCAGTACTTC; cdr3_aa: CSARGWTPQTYEQYF
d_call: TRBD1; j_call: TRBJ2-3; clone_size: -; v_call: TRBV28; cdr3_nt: TGTGCCAGCCGTTTCCTTGCAGGGGGCACGGATACGCAGTATTTT; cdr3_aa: CASRFLAGGTDTQYF
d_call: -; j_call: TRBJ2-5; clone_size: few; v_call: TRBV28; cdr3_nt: TGTGCCAGCAGTCAAGATCGGACTCCCAGCCAAGAGACCCAGTACTTC; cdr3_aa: CASSQDRTPSQETQYF
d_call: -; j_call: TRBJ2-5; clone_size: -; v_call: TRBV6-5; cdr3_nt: TGTGCCAGCAGTTATTCGTCGGGACGTTCTCTGGAGACCCAGTACTTC; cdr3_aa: CASSYSSGRSLETQYF
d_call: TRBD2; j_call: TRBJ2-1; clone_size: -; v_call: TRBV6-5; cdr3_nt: TGTGCCAGCAGCAACGGGGGCGGGGGGGCCGATGAGCAGTTCTTC; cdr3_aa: CASSNGGGGADEQFF